The 10 T cell receptor beta chains given below trace back to one sample, sequenced in a study of Ad26.COV2.S vaccination and SARS-CoV-2 variants. The data were produced by immunoSEQ multiplex PCR, yet TCRdb's version contains in-frame clones alone and is incomplete. The repertoire holds roughly 400,000 clones, with over 75% as singletons. Regarding treatment: 19 received Ad26.COV2.S at low or high dose, single or two shots; several received placebo; per-sample allocation not given. Sample collection was performed on day 63 after the first vaccine or placebo injection. Sequencing was performed on peripheral blood, taken in a trial of Ad26.COV2.S vaccine versus placebo. The receptor source for this set is a person between 18 and 65 years old who received the Ad26.COV2.S COVID-19 vaccine or a placebo.

CDR3 in DNA: TGTGCCAGCAGCTTGATAGCCCTGCGACTCACTGAAGCTTTCTTT. Translated: CASSLIALRLTEAFF. The V gene is TRBV7-9, the J gene TRBJ1-1; no definite D call. The CDR3 covers 15 residues. The germline V gene has CDR1 SEHNR and CDR2 FQNEAQ (reference sequence). V was clipped by 3 bases and J by 4 bases, with 15 bases between them.

The rearrangement links TRBV4-1 to TRBJ2-7; D gene uncertain. Trimming shortened V by 0 bases and J by 0 bases, and 12 bases separated the two germline ends. CDR1 and CDR2 from the germline V gene are MGHRA and YSYEKL. The CDR3 runs 16 residues. As DNA, the CDR3 is TGCGCCAGCAGCCAAGATCGACGATTGAGCTCCTACGAGCAGTACTTC. It is translated as CASSQDRRLSSYEQYF.

V is TRBV7-8 and J is TRBJ2-7; maybe TRBD2 (6 bases). The germline V gene has CDR1 SGHVS and CDR2 FQNEAQ. The CDR3 length is 14 residues. V dropped 5 bases and J dropped 0 bases, with 11 bases sitting between them. The CDR3 sequence: CASSLRDFSYEQYF. CDR3 bases: TGTGCCAGCAGCCTAAGGGACTTCTCCTACGAGCAGTACTTC. The full variable domain, with the rest looked up from reference TRBV7-8 and TRBJ2-7, is GAGVSQSPRYKVAKRGQDVALRCDPISGHVSLFWYQQALGQGPEFLTYFQNEAQLDKSGLPSDRFFAERPEGSVSTLKIQRTQQEDSAVYLCASSLRDFSYEQYFGPGTRLTVT.

The CDR3 coding sequence is TGTGCCAGCAGTTACTCTTGGGGTCAAAAAACCTACGAGCAGTACTTC. Translation gives CASSYSWGQKTYEQYF. The V gene is TRBV6-5, the J gene TRBJ2-7; no clear D gene. Germline assignment: CDR1 MNHEY and CDR2 SVGAGI. There are 16 residues in the CDR3. V was shortened by 0 bases and J by 2 bases, with 14 bases between the two germline ends.

The chain couples TRBV6-1 to TRBJ2-5; a weak D match, TRBD2 (5 bases). There are 14 residues in the CDR3. Germline assignment: CDR1 MNHNS and CDR2 SASEGT. With 4 bases removed from V and 4 bases from J, the gap between germline ends came to 13 bases. The CDR3 reads CASSVAWMRETQYF. DNA of the CDR3: TGTGCCAGCAGTGTAGCGTGGATGAGAGAGACCCAGTACTTC.

The genes are TRBV5-1 and TRBJ2-3, with 7 bases identical to TRBD2. Trimming removed 3 bases from V and 0 bases from J; junction bases left unmatched: 1. Germline V CDR1 and CDR2: SGHRS, YFSETQ. The CDR3 is 14 amino acids. CDR3 residues: CASSWGGSTDTQYF. The CDR3 DNA is TGCGCCAGCAGCTGGGGAGGGAGCACAGATACGCAGTATTTT.

This sequence joins TRBV12-5 and TRBJ2-3; D remains ambiguous. Germline CDR1 LGHNT, CDR2 FRNRAP. This CDR3 is built from 11 residues. Trimming took off 6 bases at V and 5 bases at J, with 6 bases between the two ends. In DNA form, the CDR3 reads TGTGCTAGTGGAGTAGGAGATACGCAGTATTTT. Its protein is CASGVGDTQYF. Looking up the rest from reference TRBV12-5 and TRBJ2-3 gives the full variable domain: DARVTQTPRHKVTEMGQEVTMRCQPILGHNTVFWYRQTMMQGLELLAYFRNRAPLDDSGMPKDRFSAEMPDATLATLKIQPSEPRDSAVYFCASGVGDTQYFGPGTRLTVL.

This chain connects TRBV10-3 to TRBJ2-2; 9 bases agree with TRBD1. Looked up from germline, CDR1 is ENHRY and CDR2 is SYGVKD. The CDR3 totals 15 residues. The V segment lost 3 bases and the J segment 4 bases; nucleotides outside the gene matches: 3. CDR3 bases: TGTGCCATCAGTGACGACAGGGGGAGCACCGGGGAGCTGTTTTTT. Amino acid sequence: CAISDDRGSTGELFF.

This sequence joins TRBV28 and TRBJ2-1; 7 positions match TRBD2. V shed 8 bases, J shed 4 bases, and the junction held 8 bases outside the gene matches. Germline CDR1 MDHEN, CDR2 SYDVKM. The CDR3 is made up of 14 amino acids. CDR3 protein: CASGGGNLYNEQFF. CDR3 sequence (DNA): TGTGCCAGCGGGGGGGGGAACCTTTACAATGAGCAGTTCTTC.

This clone was recorded once. This chain connects TRBV20-1 to TRBJ1-5; D may be TRBD1 (5 bases). Between the trimmed V and J ends, which lost 3 bases and 7 bases, there was a span of 10 bases. Germline V gives CDR1 DFQATT, CDR2 SNEGSKA (reference sequence). The CDR3 totals 12 residues. The CDR3 DNA sequence: TGCAGTGCTAGTCGACAGACCCAGCCCCAGCATTTT. Amino acid sequence: CSASRQTQPQHF.